This T cell receptor (beta chain) stems from a study of blood T cell repertoires in COVID-19. Study-level background: The United States, Italy and Spain supplied acute and convalescent COVID-19 samples. Nucleic acid was either cDNA or gDNA, and it came from T cells, B-cell-depleted T cells, or PBMCs.

As originally analysed: Estimation of nucleated cell counts was performed using reference gene primer amplification. Using immunoSEQ multiplex PCR, the repertoire was profiled, and TCRdb retains in-frame clones only, with some absent. The V and J calls and clone size come from that table; D and trimming were worked out from the DNA. The sample records under 150,000 clones, less than 80% being singletons. Germline V gene sequence: CDR1 SGHKS, CDR2 YYEKEE (reference sequence). Unmatched junction bases numbered 11, after V lost 6 bases and J lost 6 bases. The CDR3 is 15 residues long. This chain uses TRBV5-5 with TRBJ2-4; 8 nucleotides align to TRBD1. The specimen was peripheral blood. This receptor was obtained from a woman older than 75 with active or convalescent COVID-19. The chain's CDR3 is CASIPGTGSRNIQYF. The CDR3 DNA reads as TGTGCCAGCATCCCCGGGACAGGATCGAGAAACATTCAGTACTTC. The entire variable domain, with the rest obtained from reference TRBV5-5 and TRBJ2-4, is as follows: DAGVTQSPTHLIKTRGQQVTLRCSPISGHKSVSWYQQVLGQGPQFIFQYYEKEERGRGNFPDRFSARQFPNYSSELNVNALLLGDSALYLCASIPGTGSRNIQYFGAGTRLSVL.